The clone carrying this TCR beta chain was counted between two and nine times. The CDR3 spans 13 residues. V lost 6 bases to trimming and J lost 6 bases, with 15 bases between them. CDR1 and CDR2 from the germline V gene are SGHNT and YYREEE (reference sequence). These data originate in a study of cytomegalovirus exposure and HLA in healthy donors. Libraries were prepared by immunoSEQ multiplex PCR; TCRdb keeps only in-frame clonotypes and omits some of them. The sample has under 400,000 clones; roughly 87% are singletons. Separation from the approximately 660-subject first cohort characterized the 120-subject validation cohort, to which the donors belonged.

This TCR was recovered from a man aged 25-45 years in good health and CMV-seronegative. The chain uses TRBV5-4 and TRBJ1-2, with D perhaps TRBD1 (6 bases). The sample consisted of PBMCs. CDR3 region: CASTRAGVDGYTF. CDR3 in DNA: TGTGCCAGCACCAGGGCAGGGGTTGATGGCTACACCTTC.